This T cell receptor beta chain is from a study of CD8+ T cells in alopecia areata. The sample's treatment: oral pan-JAK inhibitor, 5-10 mg twice daily. The CDR3 totals 16 residues. Germline values: CDR1 LNHDA, CDR2 SQIVND (reference sequence). The V end lost 3 bases, the J end lost 3 bases, and 15 bases lay between the germline ends. As the sequencing template, cDNA was produced by extracting RNA and reverse transcribing it. Method: immunoSEQ multiplex PCR; TCRdb's copy keeps in-frame clones and lacks some. The data contain some 58,000 clones, just over 45% of them seen just once; the ten biggest clones take up around 21%.

Sequencing used CD8+ T cells sorted from blood, obtained around week 37, from a patient treated with tofacitinib. The genes are TRBV19 and TRBJ2-1; D tentatively reads TRBD1 or TRBD2 (6 bases each). The origin of this receptor is a human donor with alopecia areata. CDR3 loop: CASSISRGLNYNEQFF. The CDR3 region has the DNA TGTGCCAGTAGTATCTCCCGGGGGCTTAACTACAATGAGCAGTTCTTC. The full variable domain, in which reference TRBV19 and TRBJ2-1 provide the parts outside the CDR3, is DGGITQSPKYLFRKEGQNVTLSCEQNLNHDAMYWYRQDPGQGLRLIYYSQIVNDFQKGDIAEGYSVSREKKESFPLTVTSAQKNPTAFYLCASSISRGLNYNEQFFGPGTRLTVL.